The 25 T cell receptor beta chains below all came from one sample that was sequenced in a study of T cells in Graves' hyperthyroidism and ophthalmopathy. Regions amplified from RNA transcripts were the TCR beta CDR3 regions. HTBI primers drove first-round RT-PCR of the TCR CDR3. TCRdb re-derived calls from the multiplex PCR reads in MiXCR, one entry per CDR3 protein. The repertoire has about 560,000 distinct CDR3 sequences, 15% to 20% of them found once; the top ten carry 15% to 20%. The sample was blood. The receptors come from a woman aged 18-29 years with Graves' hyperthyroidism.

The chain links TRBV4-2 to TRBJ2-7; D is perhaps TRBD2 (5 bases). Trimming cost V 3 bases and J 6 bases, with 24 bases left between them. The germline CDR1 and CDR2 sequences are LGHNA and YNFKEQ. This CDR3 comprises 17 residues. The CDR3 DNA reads TGTGCCAGCAGCCACCTACCGGGGAGAGGGAAAACTAGCGAGCAGTACTTC. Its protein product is CASSHLPGRGKTSEQYF.

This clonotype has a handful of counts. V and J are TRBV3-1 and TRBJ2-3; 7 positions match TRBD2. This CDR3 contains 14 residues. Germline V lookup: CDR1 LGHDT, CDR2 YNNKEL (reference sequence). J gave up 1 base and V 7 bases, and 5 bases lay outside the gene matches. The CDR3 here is CASTPSGGTDTQYF. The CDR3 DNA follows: TGTGCCAGCACCCCGAGCGGGGGCACAGATACGCAGTATTTT.

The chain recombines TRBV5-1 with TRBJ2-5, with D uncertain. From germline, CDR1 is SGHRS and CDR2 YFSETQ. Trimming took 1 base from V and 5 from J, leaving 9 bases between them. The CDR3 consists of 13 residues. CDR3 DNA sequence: TGCGCCAGCAGCTTGCCAGCAGGCGAGACCCAGTACTTC. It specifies CASSLPAGETQYF.

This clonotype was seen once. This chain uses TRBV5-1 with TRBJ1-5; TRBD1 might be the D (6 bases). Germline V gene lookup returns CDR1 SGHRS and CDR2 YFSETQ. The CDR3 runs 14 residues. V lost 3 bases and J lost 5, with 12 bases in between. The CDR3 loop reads CASSWTAGDQPQHF. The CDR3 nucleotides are TGCGCCAGCAGCTGGACAGCCGGCGATCAGCCCCAGCATTTT.

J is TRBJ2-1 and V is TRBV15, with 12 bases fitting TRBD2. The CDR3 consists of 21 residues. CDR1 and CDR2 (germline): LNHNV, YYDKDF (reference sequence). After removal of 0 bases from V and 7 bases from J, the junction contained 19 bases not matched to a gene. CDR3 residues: CATSRDLPGRITTSGSNEQFF. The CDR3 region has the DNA TGTGCCACCAGCAGAGATCTCCCGGGACGGATTACGACTAGCGGGAGTAATGAGCAGTTCTTC.

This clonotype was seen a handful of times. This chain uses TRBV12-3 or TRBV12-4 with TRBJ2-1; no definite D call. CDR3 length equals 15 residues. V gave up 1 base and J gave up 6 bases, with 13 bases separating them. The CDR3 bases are TGTGCCAGCAGTTTAGAGTTCGACGTATCCAATGAGCAGTTCTTC. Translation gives CASSLEFDVSNEQFF.

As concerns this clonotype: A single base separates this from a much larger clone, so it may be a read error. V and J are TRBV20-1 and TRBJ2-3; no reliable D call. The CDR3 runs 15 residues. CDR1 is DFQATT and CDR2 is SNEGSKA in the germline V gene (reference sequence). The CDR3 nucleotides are TGCAGTGCTGACATACCGGGCCCGATCACAGATATGCAGTATTTT. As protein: CSADIPGPITDMQYF.

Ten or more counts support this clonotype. The CDR3 DNA reads TGTGCCAGCAGCGCCTCGGGGAATACCGGGGACTATGGCTACACCTTC. It specifies CASSASGNTGDYGYTF. This sequence joins TRBV2 and TRBJ1-2; D unclear. This CDR3 contains 16 residues. Germline V gene sequence: CDR1 SNHLY, CDR2 FYNNEI. V gave up 6 bases and J gave up 3 bases, with 20 bases separating them.

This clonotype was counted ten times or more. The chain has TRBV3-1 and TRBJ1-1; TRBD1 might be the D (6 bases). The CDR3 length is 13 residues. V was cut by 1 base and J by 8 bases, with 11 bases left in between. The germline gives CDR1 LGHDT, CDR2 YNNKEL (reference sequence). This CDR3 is CASSQGTVREAFF. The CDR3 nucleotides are TGTGCCAGCAGCCAAGGGACAGTGAGAGAAGCTTTCTTT.

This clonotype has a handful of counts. The CDR3 reads CASSWAGTEAFF. Written as DNA, the CDR3 is TGTGCCAGCAGTTGGGCGGGGACAGAAGCTTTCTTT. This sequence joins TRBV6-5 and TRBJ1-1; weak D call: TRBD1 (6 bases). V shed 4 bases and J shed 8 bases, with 11 bases lying between them. The CDR3 covers 12 residues. Germline lookup yields CDR1 MNHEY and CDR2 SVGAGI.

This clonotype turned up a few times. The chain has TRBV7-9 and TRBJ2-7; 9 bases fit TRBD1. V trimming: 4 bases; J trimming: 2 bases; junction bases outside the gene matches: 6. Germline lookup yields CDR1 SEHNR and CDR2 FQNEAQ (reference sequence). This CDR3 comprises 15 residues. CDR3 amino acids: CASSSGTGFTYEQYF. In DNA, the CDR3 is TGTGCCAGCAGCTCCGGGACAGGGTTTACCTACGAGCAGTACTTC.

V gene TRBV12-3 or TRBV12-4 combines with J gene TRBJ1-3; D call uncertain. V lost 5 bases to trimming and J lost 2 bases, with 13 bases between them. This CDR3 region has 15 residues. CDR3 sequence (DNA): TGTGCCAGCAGTCCTTCTAAGGCGGCTGGAAACACCATATATTTT. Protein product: CASSPSKAAGNTIYF.

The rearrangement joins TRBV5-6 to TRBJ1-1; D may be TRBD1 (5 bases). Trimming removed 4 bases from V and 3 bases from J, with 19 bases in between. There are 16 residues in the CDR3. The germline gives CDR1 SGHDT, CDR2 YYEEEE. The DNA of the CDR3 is TGTGCCAGCAGCCCCGCGGGGGTACGTACGGACACTGAAGCTTTCTTT. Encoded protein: CASSPAGVRTDTEAFF.

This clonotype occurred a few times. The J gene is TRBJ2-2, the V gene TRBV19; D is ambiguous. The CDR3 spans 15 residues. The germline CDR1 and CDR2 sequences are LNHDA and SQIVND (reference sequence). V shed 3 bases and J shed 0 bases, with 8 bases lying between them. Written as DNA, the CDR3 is TGTGCCAGTAGTATTCGGGCCCCGAACACCGGGGAGCTGTTTTTT. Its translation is CASSIRAPNTGELFF.

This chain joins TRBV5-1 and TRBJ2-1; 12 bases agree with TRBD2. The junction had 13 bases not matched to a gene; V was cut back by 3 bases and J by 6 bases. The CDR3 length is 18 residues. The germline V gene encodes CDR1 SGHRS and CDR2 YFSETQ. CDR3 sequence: CASSSQGRLAGEGNEQFF. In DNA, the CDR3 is TGCGCCAGCAGCTCCCAGGGCCGACTAGCGGGAGAGGGCAATGAGCAGTTCTTC.

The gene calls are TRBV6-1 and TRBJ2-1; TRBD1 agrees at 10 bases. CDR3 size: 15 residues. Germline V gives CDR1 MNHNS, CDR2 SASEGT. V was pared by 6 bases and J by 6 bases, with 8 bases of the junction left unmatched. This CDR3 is CASRPRTGGRNEQFF. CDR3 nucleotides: TGTGCCAGCAGGCCCCGGACAGGGGGGCGCAATGAGCAGTTCTTC.

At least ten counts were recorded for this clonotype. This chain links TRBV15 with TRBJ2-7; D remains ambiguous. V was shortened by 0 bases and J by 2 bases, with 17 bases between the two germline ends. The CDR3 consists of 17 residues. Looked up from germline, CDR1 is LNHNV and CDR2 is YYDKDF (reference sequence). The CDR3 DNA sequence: TGTGCCACCAGCAGAGATTTACAGCCTCTTTACCCCTACGAGCAGTACTTC. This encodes CATSRDLQPLYPYEQYF.

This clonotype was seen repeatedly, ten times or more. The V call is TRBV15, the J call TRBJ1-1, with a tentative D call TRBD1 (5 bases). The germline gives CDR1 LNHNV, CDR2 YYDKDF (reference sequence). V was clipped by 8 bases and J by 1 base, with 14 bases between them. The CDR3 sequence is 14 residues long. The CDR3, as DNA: TGTGCCACCGGGGGGGGATACGGGAACACTGAAGCTTTCTTT. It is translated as CATGGGYGNTEAFF.

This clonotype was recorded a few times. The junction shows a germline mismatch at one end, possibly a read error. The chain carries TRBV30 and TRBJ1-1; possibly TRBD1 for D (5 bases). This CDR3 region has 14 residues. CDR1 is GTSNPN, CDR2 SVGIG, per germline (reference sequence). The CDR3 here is CAWSAMGLNTEALF. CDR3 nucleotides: TGTGCCTGGAGTGCGATGGGGCTGAACACTGAAGCTCTCTTT. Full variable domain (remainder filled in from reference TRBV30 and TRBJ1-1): SQTIHQWPATLVQPVGSPLSLECTVEGTSNPNLYWYRQAAGRGLQLLFYSVGIGQISSEVPQNLSASRPQDRQFILSSKKLLLSDSGFYLCAWSAMGLNTEALFGQGTRLTVV.

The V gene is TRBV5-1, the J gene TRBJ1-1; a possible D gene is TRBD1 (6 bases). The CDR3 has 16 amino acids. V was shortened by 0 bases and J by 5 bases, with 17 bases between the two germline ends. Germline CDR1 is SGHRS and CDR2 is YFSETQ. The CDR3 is CASSLGQGTYGTEAFF. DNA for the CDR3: TGCGCCAGCAGCTTGGGTCAGGGGACCTATGGGACTGAAGCTTTCTTT.

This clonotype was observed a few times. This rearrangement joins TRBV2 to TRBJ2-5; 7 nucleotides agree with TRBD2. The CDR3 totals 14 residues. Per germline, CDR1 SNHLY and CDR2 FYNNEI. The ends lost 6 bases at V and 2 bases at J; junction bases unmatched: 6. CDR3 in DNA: TGTGCCAGCAGGGGGGGGACTTTTCAAGAGACCCAGTACTTC. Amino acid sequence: CASRGGTFQETQYF.

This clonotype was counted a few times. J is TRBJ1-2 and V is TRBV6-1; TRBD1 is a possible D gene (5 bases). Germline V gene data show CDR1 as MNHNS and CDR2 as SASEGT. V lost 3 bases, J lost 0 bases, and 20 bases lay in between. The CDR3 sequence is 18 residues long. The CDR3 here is CASSDRRDAGSANYGYTF. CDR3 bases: TGTGCCAGCAGTGACAGACGGGACGCCGGGTCCGCTAACTATGGCTACACCTTC.

The CDR3 loop reads CASSRQGGGYGYTF. CDR3 nucleotides: TGTGCCAGCAGCCGACAGGGCGGCGGCTATGGCTACACCTTC. This rearrangement joins TRBV7-2 to TRBJ1-2; 7 bases are a match to TRBD1. CDR3 length: 14 residues. Germline V CDR1 and CDR2: SGHTA, FQGNSA. Trimming took 5 bases from V and 4 from J; bases not matched to a gene: 7.

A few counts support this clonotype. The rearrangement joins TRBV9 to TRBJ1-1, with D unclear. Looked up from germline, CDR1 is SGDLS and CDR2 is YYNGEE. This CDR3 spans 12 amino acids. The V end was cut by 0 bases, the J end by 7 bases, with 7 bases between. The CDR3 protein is CASSVGAGEAFF. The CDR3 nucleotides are TGTGCCAGCAGCGTAGGGGCTGGTGAAGCTTTCTTT.

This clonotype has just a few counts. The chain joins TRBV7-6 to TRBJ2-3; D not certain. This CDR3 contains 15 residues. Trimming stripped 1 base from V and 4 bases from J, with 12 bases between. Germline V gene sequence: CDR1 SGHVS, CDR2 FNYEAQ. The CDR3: CASSLEADLADTQYF. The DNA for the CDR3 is TGTGCCAGCAGCTTAGAGGCGGATTTGGCAGATACGCAGTATTTT.